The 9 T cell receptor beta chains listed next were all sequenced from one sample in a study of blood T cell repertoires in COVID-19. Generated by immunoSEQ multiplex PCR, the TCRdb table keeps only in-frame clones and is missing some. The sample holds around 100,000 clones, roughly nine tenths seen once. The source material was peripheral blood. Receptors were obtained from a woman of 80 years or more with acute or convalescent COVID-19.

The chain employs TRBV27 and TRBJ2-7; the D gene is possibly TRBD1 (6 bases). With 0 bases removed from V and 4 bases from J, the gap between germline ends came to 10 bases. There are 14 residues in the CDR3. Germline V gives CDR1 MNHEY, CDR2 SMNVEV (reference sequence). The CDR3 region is CASSLSIRGYEQYF. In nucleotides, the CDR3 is TGTGCCAGCAGTTTATCGATCAGGGGATACGAGCAGTACTTC.

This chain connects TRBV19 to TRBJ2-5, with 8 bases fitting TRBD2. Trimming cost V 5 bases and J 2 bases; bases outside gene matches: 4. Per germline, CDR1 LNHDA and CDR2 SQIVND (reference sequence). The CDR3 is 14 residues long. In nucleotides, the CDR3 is TGTGCCAGTAGTCGGACTAGCTTACAAGAGACCCAGTACTTC. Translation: CASSRTSLQETQYF.

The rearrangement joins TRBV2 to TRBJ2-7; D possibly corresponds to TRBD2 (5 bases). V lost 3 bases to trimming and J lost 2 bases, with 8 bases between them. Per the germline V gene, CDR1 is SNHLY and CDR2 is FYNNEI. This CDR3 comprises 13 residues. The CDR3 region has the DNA TGTGCCAGCAGTGATTACGGGACCTACGAGCAGTACTTC. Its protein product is CASSDYGTYEQYF.

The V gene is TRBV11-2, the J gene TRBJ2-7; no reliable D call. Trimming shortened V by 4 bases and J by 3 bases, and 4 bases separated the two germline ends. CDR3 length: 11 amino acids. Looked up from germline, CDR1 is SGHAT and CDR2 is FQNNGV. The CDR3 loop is CASSSHYEQYF. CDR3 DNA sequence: TGTGCCAGCAGCTCCCACTACGAGCAGTACTTC. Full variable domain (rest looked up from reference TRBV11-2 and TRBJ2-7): EAGVAQSPRYKIIEKRQSVAFWCNPISGHATLYWYQQILGQGPKLLIQFQNNGVVDDSQLPKDRFSAERLKGVDSTLKIQPAKLEDSAVYLCASSSHYEQYFGPGTRLTVT.

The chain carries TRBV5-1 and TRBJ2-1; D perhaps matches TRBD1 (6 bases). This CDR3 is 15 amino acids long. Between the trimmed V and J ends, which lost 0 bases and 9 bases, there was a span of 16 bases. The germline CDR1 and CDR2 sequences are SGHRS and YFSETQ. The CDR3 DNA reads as TGCGCCAGCAGCTTGGGCAGGGGCGATTACGGTGAGCAGTTCTTC. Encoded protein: CASSLGRGDYGEQFF.

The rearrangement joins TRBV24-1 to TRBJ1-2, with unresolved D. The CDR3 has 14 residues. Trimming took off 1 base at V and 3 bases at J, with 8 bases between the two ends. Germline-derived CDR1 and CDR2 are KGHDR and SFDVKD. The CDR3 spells CATSDFLRDYGYTF. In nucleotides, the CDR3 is TGTGCCACCAGTGATTTTCTCCGAGACTATGGCTACACCTTC.

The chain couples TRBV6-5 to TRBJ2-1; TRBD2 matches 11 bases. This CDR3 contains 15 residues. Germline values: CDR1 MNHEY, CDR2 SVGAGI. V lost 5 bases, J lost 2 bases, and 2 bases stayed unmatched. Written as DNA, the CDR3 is TGTGCCAGCAGTAAGGGACTAGCGGCCTACAATGAGCAGTTCTTC. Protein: CASSKGLAAYNEQFF.

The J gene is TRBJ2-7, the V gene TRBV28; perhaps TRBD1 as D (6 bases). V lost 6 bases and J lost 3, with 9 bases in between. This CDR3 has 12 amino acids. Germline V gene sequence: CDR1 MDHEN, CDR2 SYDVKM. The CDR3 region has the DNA TGTGCCAGCAGCCCAGGGGACTACGAGCAGTACTTC. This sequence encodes CASSPGDYEQYF.

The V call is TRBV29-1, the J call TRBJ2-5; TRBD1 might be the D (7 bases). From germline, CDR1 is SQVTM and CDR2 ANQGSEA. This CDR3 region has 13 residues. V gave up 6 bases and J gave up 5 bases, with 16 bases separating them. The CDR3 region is CSVIRGASETQYF. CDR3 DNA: TGCAGCGTAATCAGGGGGGCCTCGGAGACCCAGTACTTC.